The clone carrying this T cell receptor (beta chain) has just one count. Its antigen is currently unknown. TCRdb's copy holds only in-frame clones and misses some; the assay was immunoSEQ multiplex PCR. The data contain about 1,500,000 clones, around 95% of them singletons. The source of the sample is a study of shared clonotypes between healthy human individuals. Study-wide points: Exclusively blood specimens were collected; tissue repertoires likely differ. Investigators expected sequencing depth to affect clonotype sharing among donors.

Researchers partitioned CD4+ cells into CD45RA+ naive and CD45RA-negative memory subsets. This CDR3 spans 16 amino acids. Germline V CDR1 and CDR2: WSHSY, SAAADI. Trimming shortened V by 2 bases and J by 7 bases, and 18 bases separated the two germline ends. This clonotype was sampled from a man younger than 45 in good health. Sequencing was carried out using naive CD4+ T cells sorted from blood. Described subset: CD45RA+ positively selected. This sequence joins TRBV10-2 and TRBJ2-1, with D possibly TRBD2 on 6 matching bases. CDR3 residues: CASSELAGRTGNEQFF. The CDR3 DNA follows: TGCGCCAGCAGTGAGCTCGCGGGGAGAACTGGGAATGAGCAGTTCTTC.